Listed below are T cell receptor beta chains from one sample, sequenced in a study of T-cell memory formation after mild COVID-19. TCRdb reprocessed the 5' RACE reads with MiXCR, giving one entry per CDR3 protein. The repertoire includes fewer than 60,000 distinct CDR3 sequences, around 10% of them detected once, and about 25% sits in the top ten. Sequenced sample: PBMCs or a T cell subset sorted from them (not recorded which). These receptors all stem from a man aged 18 to 30 who had mild COVID-19 (a few samples of this study predate the infection). Cell type and time point are not known. CDR3s include the opening cysteine and the closing phenylalanine or tryptophan. The D gene is left open where the match is weak. Clone size is shown for a subset of rows, as once, few, many or a class of expanded clone.

length	V	J	size	D	CDR3	DNA
14	TRBV7-2	TRBJ2-4	.	.	CASRPQGAKNIQYF	TGTGCCAGCAGACCTCAGGGCGCCAAAAACATTCAGTACTTC
14	TRBV6-5	TRBJ1-4	.	.	CASSYSGGYEKLFF	TGTGCCAGCAGTTACTCAGGAGGTTATGAAAAACTGTTTTTT
15	TRBV25-1	TRBJ2-1	medium-sized	TRBD2	CASSELAGEVNEQFF	TGTGCCAGCAGTGAATTAGCGGGGGAGGTCAATGAGCAGTTCTTC
14	TRBV5-1	TRBJ2-4	.	.	CASSKGLAKNIQYF	TGCGCCAGCAGCAAGGGACTAGCCAAAAACATTCAGTACTTC
12	TRBV6-5	TRBJ2-7	.	.	CASSRGPYEQYF	TGTGCCAGCAGCCGGGGCCCCTACGAGCAGTACTTC
13	TRBV20-1	TRBJ1-5	once	.	CSARVAGRQPQHF	TGCAGTGCTAGAGTGGCAGGGCGGCAGCCCCAGCATTTT
15	TRBV7-8	TRBJ1-6	.	.	CASRVGNPLDSPLHF	TGTGCCAGCAGAGTAGGGAACCCTTTGGATTCACCCCTCCACTTT
17	TRBV11-2	TRBJ2-5	.	TRBD2	CASSPFGTSGGGETQYF	TGTGCCAGCAGCCCGTTTGGGACTAGCGGGGGCGGGGAGACCCAGTACTTC
15	TRBV28	TRBJ2-2	few	.	CASSSPDWATGELFF	TGTGCCAGCAGTTCTCCGGACTGGGCCACCGGGGAGCTGTTTTTT
12	TRBV10-3	TRBJ2-3	many	TRBD2	CAIGGTMDTQYF	TGTGCCATCGGCGGGACTATGGATACGCAGTATTTT
15	TRBV11-2	TRBJ2-5	.	TRBD2	CASSSPGTTEETQYF	TGTGCCAGCAGCTCCCCCGGGACTACTGAAGAGACCCAGTACTTC
15	TRBV24-1	TRBJ2-3	many	TRBD1	CATSDSQGARDTQYF	TGTGCCACCAGTGATTCCCAGGGGGCCAGAGATACGCAGTATTTT
12	TRBV29-1	TRBJ2-1	many	TRBD1	CSADSGGHEQFF	TGCAGCGCGGACTCAGGGGGCCATGAGCAGTTCTTC
13	TRBV6-5	TRBJ2-7	many	.	CASSYRQLSQQYF	TGTGCCAGCAGTTACCGACAACTCTCCCAGCAGTACTTC
15	TRBV7-9	TRBJ2-3	many	TRBD1	CASSLQGESTDTQYF	TGTGCCAGCAGCTTGCAGGGGGAAAGCACAGATACGCAGTATTTT
12	TRBV29-1	TRBJ1-5	.	.	CSVTGDNQPQHF	TGCAGCGTGACAGGAGACAATCAGCCCCAGCATTTT
14	TRBV6-5	TRBJ1-5	few	TRBD1	CASSDTGQVWTQHF	TGTGCCAGCAGCGATACGGGACAGGTATGGACCCAGCATTTT
15	TRBV5-5	TRBJ1-1	.	.	CASSLGAPGGTEAFF	TGTGCCAGCAGCTTGGGGGCGCCCGGTGGTACTGAAGCTTTCTTT
18	TRBV20-1	TRBJ1-5	few	.	CSARKLLRGRKVNQPQHF	TGCAGTGCTAGAAAACTCCTCCGGGGGAGGAAGGTTAATCAGCCCCAGCATTTT
16	TRBV27	TRBJ1-6	few	TRBD1	CASSPRPTGGSSPLHF	TGTGCCAGCAGTCCCAGACCGACAGGGGGCAGTTCACCCCTCCACTTT
13	TRBV6-5	TRBJ2-3	.	.	CASSYGDTDTQYF	TGTGCCAGCAGTTACGGAGACACAGATACGCAGTATTTT
16	TRBV7-2	TRBJ1-1	few	.	CASSLSVPGWGTEAFF	TGTGCCAGCAGCTTATCGGTCCCGGGTTGGGGCACTGAAGCTTTCTTT
15	TRBV5-1	TRBJ2-7	few	.	CASSSSPGRMGEQYF	TGCGCCAGCAGCTCCTCCCCCGGACGGATGGGAGAGCAGTACTTC
14	TRBV4-2	TRBJ1-4	many	.	CASSQETANEKLFF	TGTGCCAGCAGCCAAGAGACAGCTAATGAAAAACTGTTTTTT
14	TRBV20-1	TRBJ2-1	few	.	CSAVTPSSYNEQFF	TGCAGTGCTGTGACTCCAAGCTCCTACAATGAGCAGTTCTTC
17	TRBV7-9	TRBJ1-5	.	.	CASSLYNYGGGNQPQHF	TGTGCCAGCAGCTTATACAATTATGGGGGGGGCAATCAGCCCCAGCATTTT
14	TRBV18	TRBJ1-1	.	.	CASSPPGALTEAFF	TGTGCCAGCTCACCACCCGGGGCCCTCACTGAAGCTTTCTTT
16	TRBV4-1	TRBJ1-6	.	TRBD1	CASSQAGTGRYSPLHF	TGCGCCAGCAGCCAAGCGGGGACAGGGAGGTACTCACCCCTCCACTTT
15	TRBV5-1	TRBJ1-1	few	TRBD1	CASSSGTGVNTEAFF	TGCGCCAGCAGCTCCGGGACAGGGGTGAACACTGAAGCTTTCTTT
15	TRBV7-8	TRBJ2-1	few	TRBD1	CASSAGTGEGNEQFF	TGTGCCAGCAGCGCTGGGACAGGGGAGGGGAATGAGCAGTTCTTC